This T cell receptor (beta chain) originates from a study of cytomegalovirus exposure and HLA in healthy donors. Whole-study results and caveats: Most likely, a cluster of highly shared sequence variants arose as a sequencing artifact. In presence/absence analyses, roughly uniform sequencing depth across donors was assumed.

With 60 Vbeta and 13 Jbeta primers, the PCR was carried out. The table came from immunoSEQ multiplex PCR; TCRdb's copy has only in-frame clones and leaves some out. The sample lists approximately 160,000 clones; 65% to 85% were seen once. Of note for this clone: Its antigen is unknown.

From germline, CDR1 is SEHNR and CDR2 FQNEAQ (reference sequence). The CDR3 spans 15 residues. V trimming: 4 bases; J trimming: 1 base; junction bases outside the gene matches: 1. Sequenced material: PBMCs. The rearrangement joins TRBV7-9 to TRBJ2-6; 7 bases map to TRBD1. This clonotype originated in a woman aged 40 to 55 in good health and CMV-seropositive. The DNA of the CDR3 is TGTGCCAGCAGCTCGACAGGGTCTGGGGCCAACGTCCTGACTTTC. As protein: CASSSTGSGANVLTF.